This TCR beta chain comes out of a study of blood T cells in healthy people across ages. PCR was performed a second time for about 7 to 11 cycles using a sample-barcoded 5' primer and a J-beta primer mix. Each sample provided no less than 3 million CDR3-containing paired-end reads. One entry per CDR3 protein, called by TCRdb with MiXCR from the 5' RACE reads. The table shows about 780,000 distinct CDR3 sequences, with about 42% occurring only once. CDR1 and CDR2 from the germline V gene are SNHLY and FYNNEI. With V trimmed by 3 bases and J by 5 bases, 6 bases remained unmatched. CDR3 length: 14 residues. Overall study findings and caveats: Comparison with aged donors showed that long-lived donors had more naive CD4+ cells and higher diversity. Roughly linearly, TCR beta diversity per million T cells fell as age increased.

This clonotype was counted a few times. Its target is not known. Sequenced: blood. The TCR comes from a man older than 75 in good health. The rearrangement uses TRBV2 and TRBJ2-7, with 8 positions matching TRBD1. The CDR3 region is CASSEAGGYNEQYF. CDR3 nucleotide sequence: TGTGCCAGCAGTGAGGCAGGGGGCTATAACGAGCAGTACTTC.